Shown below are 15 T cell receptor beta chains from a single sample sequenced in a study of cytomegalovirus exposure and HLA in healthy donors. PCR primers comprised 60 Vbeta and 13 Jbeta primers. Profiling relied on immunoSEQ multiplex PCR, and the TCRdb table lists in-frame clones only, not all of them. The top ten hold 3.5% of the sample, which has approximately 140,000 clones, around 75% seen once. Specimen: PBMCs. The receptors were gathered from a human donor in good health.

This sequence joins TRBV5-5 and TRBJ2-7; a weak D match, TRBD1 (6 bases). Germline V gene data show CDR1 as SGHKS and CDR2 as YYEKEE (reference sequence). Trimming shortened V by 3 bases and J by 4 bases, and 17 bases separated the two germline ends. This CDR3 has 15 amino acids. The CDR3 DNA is TGTGCCAGCAGCTACAGGACAGCACTGCTATACGAGCAGTACTTC. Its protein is CASSYRTALLYEQYF.

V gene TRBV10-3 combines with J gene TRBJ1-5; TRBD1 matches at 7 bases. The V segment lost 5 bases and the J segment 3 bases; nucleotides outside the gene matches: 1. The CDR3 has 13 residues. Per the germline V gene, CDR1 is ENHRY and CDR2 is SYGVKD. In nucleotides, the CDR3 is TGTGCCATCAGTACAGGGGCCAATCAGCCCCAGCATTTT. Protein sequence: CAISTGANQPQHF.

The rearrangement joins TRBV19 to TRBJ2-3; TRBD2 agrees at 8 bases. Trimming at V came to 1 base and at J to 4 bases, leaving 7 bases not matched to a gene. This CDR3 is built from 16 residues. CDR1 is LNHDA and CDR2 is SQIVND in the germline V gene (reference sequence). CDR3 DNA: TGTGCCAGTAGTATAGCCGGGAGGGCCATCGCAGATACGCAGTATTTT. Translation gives CASSIAGRAIADTQYF. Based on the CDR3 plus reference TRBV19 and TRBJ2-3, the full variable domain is DGGITQSPKYLFRKEGQNVTLSCEQNLNHDAMYWYRQDPGQGLRLIYYSQIVNDFQKGDIAEGYSVSREKKESFPLTVTSAQKNPTAFYLCASSIAGRAIADTQYFGPGTRLTVL.

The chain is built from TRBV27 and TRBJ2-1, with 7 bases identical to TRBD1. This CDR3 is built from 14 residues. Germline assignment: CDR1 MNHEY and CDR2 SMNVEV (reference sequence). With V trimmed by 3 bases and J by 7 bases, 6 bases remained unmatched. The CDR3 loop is CASSFDRVANEQFF. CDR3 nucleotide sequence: TGTGCCAGCAGTTTTGACAGGGTGGCAAATGAGCAGTTCTTC.

Here the CDR3 DNA reads TGTGCCAGCAGACAGGGGTGGAACTATGGCTACACCTTC. Amino acids: CASRQGWNYGYTF. The gene calls are TRBV28 and TRBJ1-2, with 7 bases aligning to TRBD1. Germline assignment: CDR1 MDHEN and CDR2 SYDVKM. This CDR3 region has 13 residues. V was pared by 6 bases and J by 2 bases, with 3 bases of the junction left unmatched.

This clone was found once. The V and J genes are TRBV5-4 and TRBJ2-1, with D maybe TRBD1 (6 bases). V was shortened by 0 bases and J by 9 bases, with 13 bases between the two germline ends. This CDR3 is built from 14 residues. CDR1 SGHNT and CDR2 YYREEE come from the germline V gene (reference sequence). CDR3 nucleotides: TGTGCCAGCAGCTTGGTCCTGACAGGTGGTGAGCAGTTCTTC. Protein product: CASSLVLTGGEQFF.

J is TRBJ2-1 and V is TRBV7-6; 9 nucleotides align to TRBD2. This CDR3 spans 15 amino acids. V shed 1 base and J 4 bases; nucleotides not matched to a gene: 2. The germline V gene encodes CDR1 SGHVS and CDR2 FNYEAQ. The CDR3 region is CASSLGAGGYNEQFF. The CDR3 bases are TGTGCCAGCAGCTTAGGGGCGGGGGGGTACAATGAGCAGTTCTTC.

The CDR3 loop reads CASSLAGGPLANEQFF. CDR3 DNA sequence: TGTGCCAGTAGTTTAGCGGGAGGGCCTCTCGCAAATGAGCAGTTCTTC. The chain combines TRBV19 with TRBJ2-1, with 11 bases identical to TRBD2. This CDR3 comprises 16 residues. V lost 5 bases, J lost 7 bases, and 10 bases stayed unmatched. Germline V gene lookup returns CDR1 LNHDA and CDR2 SQIVND (reference sequence). The whole variable domain, filled in from reference TRBV19 and TRBJ2-1, reads DGGITQSPKYLFRKEGQNVTLSCEQNLNHDAMYWYRQDPGQGLRLIYYSQIVNDFQKGDIAEGYSVSREKKESFPLTVTSAQKNPTAFYLCASSLAGGPLANEQFFGPGTRLTVL.

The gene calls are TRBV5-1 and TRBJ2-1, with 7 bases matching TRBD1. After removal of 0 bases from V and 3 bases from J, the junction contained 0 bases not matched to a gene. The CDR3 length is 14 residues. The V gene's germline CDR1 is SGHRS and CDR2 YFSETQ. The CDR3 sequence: CASSLGQGYNEQFF. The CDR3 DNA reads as TGCGCCAGCAGCTTGGGACAGGGCTACAATGAGCAGTTCTTC.

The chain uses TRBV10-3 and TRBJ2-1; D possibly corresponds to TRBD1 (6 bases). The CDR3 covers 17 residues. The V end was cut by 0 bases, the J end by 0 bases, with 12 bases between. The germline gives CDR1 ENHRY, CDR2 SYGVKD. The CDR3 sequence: CAISESFWGPSYNEQFF. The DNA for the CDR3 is TGTGCCATCAGTGAGTCGTTTTGGGGGCCCTCCTACAATGAGCAGTTCTTC.

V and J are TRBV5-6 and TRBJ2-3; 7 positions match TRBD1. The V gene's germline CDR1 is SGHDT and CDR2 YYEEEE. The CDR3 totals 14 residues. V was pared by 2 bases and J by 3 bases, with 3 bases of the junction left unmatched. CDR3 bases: TGTGCCAGCAGCTTAGACAGGGAGACAGATACGCAGTATTTT. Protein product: CASSLDRETDTQYF.

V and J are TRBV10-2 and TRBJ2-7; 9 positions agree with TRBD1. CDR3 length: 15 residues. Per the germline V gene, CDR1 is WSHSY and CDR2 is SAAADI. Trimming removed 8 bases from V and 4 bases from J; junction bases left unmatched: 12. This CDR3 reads CASAILGTGNYEQYF. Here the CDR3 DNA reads TGCGCCAGCGCCATCCTAGGGACAGGGAATTACGAGCAGTACTTC.

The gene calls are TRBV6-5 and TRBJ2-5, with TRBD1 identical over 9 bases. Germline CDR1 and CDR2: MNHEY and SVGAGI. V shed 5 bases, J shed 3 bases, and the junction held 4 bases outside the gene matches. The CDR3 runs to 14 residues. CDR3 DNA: TGTGCCAGCAGTACGACAGGGGGAAAAGAGACCCAGTACTTC. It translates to CASSTTGGKETQYF.

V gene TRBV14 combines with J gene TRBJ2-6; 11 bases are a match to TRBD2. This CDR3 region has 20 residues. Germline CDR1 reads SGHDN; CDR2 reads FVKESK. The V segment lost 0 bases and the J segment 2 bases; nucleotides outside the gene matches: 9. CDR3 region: CASSQDGTSGSLPGANVLTF. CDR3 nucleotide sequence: TGTGCCAGCAGCCAAGATGGTACTAGCGGGAGTCTCCCTGGGGCCAACGTCCTGACTTTC.

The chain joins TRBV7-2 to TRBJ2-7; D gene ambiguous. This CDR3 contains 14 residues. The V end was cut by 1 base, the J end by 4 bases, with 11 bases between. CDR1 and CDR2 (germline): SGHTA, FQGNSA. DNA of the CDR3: TGTGCCAGCAGCTTAGTGGAGAACGTGTACGAGCAGTACTTC. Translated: CASSLVENVYEQYF.